This T cell receptor (beta chain) was captured by sequencing in a study of T-cell memory formation after mild COVID-19. This clonotype was detected only a few times. The CDR3 length is 18 residues. With V trimmed by 3 bases and J by 10 bases, 20 bases remained unmatched. Germline CDR1 SEHNR, CDR2 FQNEAQ (reference sequence). TCRdb called the 5' RACE reads again in MiXCR, with one record for every CDR3 protein. The repertoire holds 84,000 or so distinct CDR3 sequences, with approximately 15% as singletons. The gene calls are TRBV7-9 and TRBJ2-1; 8 bases agree with TRBD2. Sequencing used PBMCs or a T cell subset sorted from them (not recorded which). The TCR originated in an adult woman who had mild COVID-19 (a few samples of this study predate the infection). Cell type and time point are not known. The CDR3 DNA follows: TGTGCCAGCAGCTTCCCCCGGCCCGGCGGGGGGCCGACCCCCGAGCAGTTCTTC. This encodes CASSFPRPGGGPTPEQFF.